The sequence of this TCR beta chain was determined in a study of post-analysis software for immune sequencing data. Whole-study findings and limits: Samples from a shared batch, those prepared together, strongly co-clustered by F measure. Comparison with controls showed significantly lower normalized Chao1 diversity in multiple sclerosis patients. In patients, TRBV5-6, TRBV5-1 and TRBV20-1 belonged to roughly five TRBV segments found more frequently than in controls.

This clonotype was seen a few times. Its matching antigen is unknown. Between the trimmed V and J ends, which lost 0 bases and 1 base, there was a span of 13 bases. CDR1 is DFQATT, CDR2 SNEGSKA, per germline (reference sequence). The CDR3 is 16 amino acids. Libraries were made from TCR beta cDNA, and they carried unique molecular identifiers. With about 0.95 to 11 million T cells as the source, a few hundred thousand cDNA molecules resulted. TCRdb analysed the PCR reads with MiXCR anew, one entry per CDR3 protein. The sample yields 750,000 to 950,000 distinct CDR3 sequences, about 53% seen once. The chain combines TRBV20-1 with TRBJ2-1; D not certain. The sequenced material came from blood. The sequence was collected from a girl aged 5-17 years with multiple sclerosis. DNA for the CDR3: TGCAGTGCTAGAGATCTCGGCAAGGGTTCCTACAATGAGCAGTTCTTC. Translation gives CSARDLGKGSYNEQFF.